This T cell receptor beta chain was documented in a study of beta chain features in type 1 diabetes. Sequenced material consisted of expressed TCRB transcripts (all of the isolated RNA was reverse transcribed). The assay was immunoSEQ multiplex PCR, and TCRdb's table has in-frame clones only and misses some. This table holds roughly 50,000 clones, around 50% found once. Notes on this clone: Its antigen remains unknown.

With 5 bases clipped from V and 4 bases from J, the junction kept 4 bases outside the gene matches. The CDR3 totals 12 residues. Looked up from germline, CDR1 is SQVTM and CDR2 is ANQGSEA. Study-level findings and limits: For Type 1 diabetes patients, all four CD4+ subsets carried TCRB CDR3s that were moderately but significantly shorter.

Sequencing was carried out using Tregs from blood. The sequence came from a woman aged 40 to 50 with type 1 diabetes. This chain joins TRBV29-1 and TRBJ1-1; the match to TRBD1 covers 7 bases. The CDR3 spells CSVRQGGTEAFF. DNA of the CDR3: TGCAGCGTTAGACAGGGAGGCACTGAAGCTTTCTTT.